This T cell receptor beta chain was captured in a study of blood T cell repertoires in COVID-19. This CDR3 spans 20 amino acids. Germline values: CDR1 MNHEY, CDR2 SVGEGT. With 2 bases clipped from V and 0 bases from J, the junction kept 13 bases outside the gene matches. This table comes from immunoSEQ multiplex PCR, and its TCRdb copy is limited to in-frame clones, with some not included. The data show some 88,000 clones, under 90% seen once. This TCR was recovered from a woman in her 70s with acute or convalescent COVID-19. The sequenced material came from peripheral blood. The chain is built from TRBV6-2 or TRBV6-3 and TRBJ2-6; 7 positions match TRBD1. CDR3 nucleotide sequence: TGTGCCAGCAGTTACCCACTAGGAAACAGGGGAAACTCTGGGGCCAACGTCCTGACTTTC. This encodes CASSYPLGNRGNSGANVLTF.